One sample yielded the 5 T cell receptor beta chains listed below, sequenced in a study of blood T cells in healthy people across ages (dated by TCRdb to between 2015 and 2017). Receptor libraries were prepared by 5' RACE. Sequencing was performed on an Illumina HiSeq 2500. A second PCR of roughly 6 to 12 cycles was performed with a sample-barcoded 5' primer and a J-beta primer mix. TCRdb took the public reads, trimmed them with fastp at Q25, ran MiXCR for clone calling and kept in-frame beta chains. CDR3 protein duplicates are merged, each entry listing the most common genes and DNA. The table for this sample lists around 1,600,000 distinct CDR3 sequences; about 42% of them were counted only once. 4% of the sample is in the top ten clones. Sequenced sample: blood. These receptors were taken from a woman younger than 35 in good health.

This clonotype was detected a few times. V and J are TRBV6-2 or TRBV6-3 and TRBJ2-3, with TRBD2 identical over 9 bases. Trimming at V came to 2 bases and at J to 4 bases, leaving 4 bases not matched to a gene. Germline V CDR1 and CDR2: MNHEY, SVGEGT. This CDR3 contains 15 residues. CDR3 in amino acids: CASSYTGLAADTQYF. The CDR3 DNA reads TGTGCCAGCAGTTACACGGGACTAGCCGCAGATACGCAGTATTTT.

V is TRBV27 and J is TRBJ2-5; 7 nucleotides match TRBD1. The germline CDR1 and CDR2 sequences are MNHEY and SMNVEV (reference sequence). Trimming took 2 bases from V and 5 from J; bases not matched to a gene: 5. There are 14 residues in the CDR3. CDR3 bases: TGTGCCAGCAGTTTACAGGGGGTCTGGGAGACCCAGTACTTC. Protein sequence: CASSLQGVWETQYF.

The rearrangement joins TRBV6-5 to TRBJ2-7, with 9 bases lining up with TRBD2. This CDR3 comprises 15 residues. Germline V gene sequence: CDR1 MNHEY, CDR2 SVGAGI. V lost 1 base, J lost 4 bases, and 5 bases stayed unmatched. CDR3 sequence: CASSYLASGTYEQYF. Here the CDR3 DNA reads TGTGCCAGCAGTTACTTGGCTAGCGGGACTTACGAGCAGTACTTC.

This clonotype was picked up many times. One end of the junction does not line up with germline, which may come from a read error. The gene calls are TRBV7-7 and TRBJ2-1, with 8 positions matching TRBD2. This CDR3 comprises 15 residues. CDR1 and CDR2 (germline): SSHAT, FNYEAQ (reference sequence). CDR3 in amino acids: CASSQAGDGYNEQFF. CDR3 DNA: TGTGCTAGCAGCCAAGCGGGAGACGGCTACAATGAGCAGTTCTTC. The complete variable domain, with remaining parts taken from reference TRBV7-7 and TRBJ2-1, reads GAGVSQSPRYKVTKRGQDVTLRCDPISSHATLYWYQQALGQGPEFLTYFNYEAQPDKSGLPSDRFSAERPEGSISTLTIQRTEQRDSAMYRCASSQAGDGYNEQFFGPGTRLTVL.

This clonotype was detected once. This may arise from a read error, as a much more abundant clone is one base away. Lacking the conserved final phenylalanine or tryptophan, this CDR3 likely reflects a read error. The V call is TRBV12-3 or TRBV12-4, the J call TRBJ2-7; D is possibly TRBD2 (5 bases). Trimming cost V 3 bases and J 3 bases, with 9 bases left between them. The CDR3 sequence is 13 residues long. The CDR3 nucleotides read TGTGCCAGCAGTTTTGGGGAGAACTACGAGCAGTACCTC. Residues: CASSFGENYEQYL.